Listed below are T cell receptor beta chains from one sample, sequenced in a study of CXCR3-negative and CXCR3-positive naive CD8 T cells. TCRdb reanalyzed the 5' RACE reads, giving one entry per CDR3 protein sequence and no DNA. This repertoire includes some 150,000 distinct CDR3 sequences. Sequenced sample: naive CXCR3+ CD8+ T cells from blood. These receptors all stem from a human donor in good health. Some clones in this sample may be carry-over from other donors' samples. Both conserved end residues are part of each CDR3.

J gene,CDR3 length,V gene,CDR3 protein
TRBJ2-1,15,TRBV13,CASSSRDRGHNEQFF
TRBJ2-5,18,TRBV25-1,CASSGSSEWGQGEETQYF
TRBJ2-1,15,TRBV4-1,CASSQERGRFDEQFF
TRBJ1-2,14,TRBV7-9,CASSLVKPPRGYTF
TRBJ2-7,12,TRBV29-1,CSVTFGAYEQYF
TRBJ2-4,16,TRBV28,CASSPTGALAKNIQYF
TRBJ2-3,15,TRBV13,CASSLGDRGADTQYF
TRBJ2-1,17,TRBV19,CASSIDRGTGDYNEQFF
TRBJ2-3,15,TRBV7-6,CASSTGTKRTDTQYF
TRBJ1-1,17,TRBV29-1,CSVIKLLFDRLNTEAFF
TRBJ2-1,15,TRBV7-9,CASSITSGDGNEQFF
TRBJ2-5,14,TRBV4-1,CASSQGGGEETQYF
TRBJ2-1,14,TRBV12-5,CASGLTGLNNEQFF
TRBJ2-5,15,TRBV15,CATSGEGRFQETQYF
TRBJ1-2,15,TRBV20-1,CSAREYGTGEGGYTF
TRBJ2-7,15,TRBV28,CASSFLADSPYEQYF
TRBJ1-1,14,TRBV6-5,CASSFGPGDTEAFF
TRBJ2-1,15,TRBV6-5,CASSFGTGDLDEQFF
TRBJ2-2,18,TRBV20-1,CSATPGLAGPRGTGELFF
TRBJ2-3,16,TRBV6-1,CASSDDGDSYTDTQYF
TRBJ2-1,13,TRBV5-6,CASSEATYNEQFF
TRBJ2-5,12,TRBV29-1,CSVELQDETQYF
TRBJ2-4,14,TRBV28,CAAATRRWRNIQYF
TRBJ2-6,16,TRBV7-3,CASSLWGGSGANVLTF
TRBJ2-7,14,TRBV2,CASSTGTGSYEQYF
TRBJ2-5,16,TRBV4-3,CASSPGGRVGQETQYF
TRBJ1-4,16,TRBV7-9,CASSSGLRGGNEKLFF
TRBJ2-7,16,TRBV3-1,CASSQVRDLRSYEQYF
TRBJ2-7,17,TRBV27,CASRPEGWGAAAYEQYF
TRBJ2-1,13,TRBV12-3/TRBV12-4,CASSPSGEIEQFF
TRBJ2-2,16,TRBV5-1,CASSYPRDRDAGELFF
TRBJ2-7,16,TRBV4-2,CASSPATSGSSYEQYF
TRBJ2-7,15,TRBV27,CASSYRDRGVYEQYF
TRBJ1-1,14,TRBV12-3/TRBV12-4,CASSPGEEPRGAFF
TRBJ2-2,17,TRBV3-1,CASSQVSGLPNTGELFF
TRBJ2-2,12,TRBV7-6,CASSRGHGELFF
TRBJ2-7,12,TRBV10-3,CAISELSYEQYF
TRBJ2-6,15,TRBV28,CASSLRSPGANVLTF
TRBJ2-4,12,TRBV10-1,CASKGQKNIQYF
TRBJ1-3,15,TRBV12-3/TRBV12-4,CASSFGGSSGNTIYF
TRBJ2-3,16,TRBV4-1,CASSQVFQGWTDTQYF
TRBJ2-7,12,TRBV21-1,CASSKGTLGQYF